This T cell receptor (beta chain) was documented in a study of T cell clones after liver transplantation. Study-wide background: HCV positivity affected three of eight recipients; the rest lacked autoimmune or viral indications.

Some clones are missing from TCRdb's copy, which holds only in-frame ones; the method was immunoSEQ multiplex PCR. Here the sample spans some 110,000 clones, about nine tenths being singletons. Concerning this clone: Its antigen is undetermined. Different DNA sequences within this sample yield the same CDR3.

General study points: Post-transplant, graft-donor-reactive CD4 TCRbeta sequences in blood dropped significantly in 5 of 8 subjects. Rather than being deleted, graft donor-reactive T cells may have moved into the graft.

The germline V and J ends were trimmed by 3 bases and 2 bases, with 2 bases remaining between them. The CDR3 is 11 residues long. Germline assignment: CDR1 SNHLY and CDR2 FYNNEI. Unstimulated PBMCs were sorted into CD3+CD4+ and CD3+CD8+ populations. The chain joins TRBV2 to TRBJ2-7; D not certain. The origin of this receptor is a human patient who received a liver transplant. The T cells may come from the graft donor. Source: CD4+ T cells from blood, taken 12 months after liver transplant. The CDR3 nucleotides are TGTGCCAGCAGTGATACCTACGAGCAGTACTTC. Translating it yields CASSDTYEQYF.